This T cell receptor (beta chain) comes out of a study of T cells after yellow fever vaccination. Broader study findings: Clonotypes found in both CD4 and CD8 compartments made up a small share.

This clonotype has a handful of counts. Its antigen is currently unknown. TCRdb used MiXCR to reprocess the 5' RACE reads, holding one entry per CDR3 protein. The data hold fewer than 90,000 distinct CDR3 sequences, with around 7% observed a single time. The CDR3 extends over 16 amino acids. V lost 8 bases and J 0 bases, leaving 16 bases between the germline ends. The sequence came from a man aged 18 to 35 who received the YFV17D yellow fever vaccine. The starting material was CD8+ T cells sorted from PBMCs, obtained about 5 days after the first yellow fever vaccination. The chain uses TRBV12-3 or TRBV12-4 and TRBJ2-2; a weak D match, TRBD2 (6 bases). CDR3 protein: CASLRRAGTNTGELFF. The DNA for the CDR3 is TGTGCCAGCCTAAGGCGGGCGGGGACGAACACCGGGGAGCTGTTTTTT.